The 23 T cell receptor beta chains presented below share a single source sample, sequenced in a study of early T cells in non-severe SARS-CoV-2 infection. TCRdb itself ran the 5' RACE reads through MiXCR, one entry per CDR3 protein. The data show fewer than 30,000 distinct CDR3 sequences, with more than 4% seen just once and approximately 15% held by the top ten. Sequenced material: whole blood. These receptors originate from an adult who was a healthcare worker with PCR-confirmed SARS-CoV-2 infection or an uninfected control (not recorded which).

By share, this clonotype counts as large (0.1 to 1%). The chain has TRBV2 and TRBJ2-7; 9 nucleotides agree with TRBD1. The CDR3 runs 13 residues. The germline gives CDR1 SNHLY, CDR2 FYNNEI. Trimming took 6 bases from V and 2 from J; bases not matched to a gene: 2. The CDR3 DNA reads TGTGCCAGCAGACGACAGGGGGCCTACGAGCAGTACTTC. Residues: CASRRQGAYEQYF.

This clonotype was counted at least ten times. The chain is built from TRBV5-1 and TRBJ1-6; D is perhaps TRBD1 (5 bases). Per the germline V gene, CDR1 is SGHRS and CDR2 is YFSETQ. V lost 3 bases and J 8 bases, leaving 15 bases between the germline ends. The CDR3 spans 15 residues. The CDR3 bases are TGCGCCAGCAGCTCGGGGGACCCCATGGATTCACCCCTCCACTTT. Protein product: CASSSGDPMDSPLHF. Together with reference TRBV5-1 and TRBJ1-6, the CDR3 gives the full variable domain: KAGVTQTPRYLIKTRGQQVTLSCSPISGHRSVSWYQQTPGQGLQFLFEYFSETQRNKGNFPGRFSGRQFSNSRSEMNVSTLELGDSALYLCASSSGDPMDSPLHFGNGTRLTVT.

This clonotype was counted many times. J is TRBJ2-3 and V is TRBV12-3 or TRBV12-4; D is undetermined. V shed 5 bases and J shed 0 bases, with 12 bases lying between them. The CDR3 is 15 amino acids. CDR3 region: CASSPYKESTDTQYF. CDR3 bases: TGTGCCAGCAGTCCATACAAGGAAAGCACAGATACGCAGTATTTT.

This clonotype has at least ten counts. The chain has TRBV5-5 and TRBJ1-1; possible D gene TRBD1, 5 bases. Germline V CDR1 and CDR2: SGHKS, YYEKEE (reference sequence). There are 13 residues in the CDR3. The ends were cut back, 5 bases at V and 4 bases at J, with 12 bases in the middle. In DNA, the CDR3 is TGTGCCAGCAGTTCCTCAGGGCCCACTGAAGCTTTCTTT. It encodes CASSSSGPTEAFF.

This clonotype was observed many times. The genes are TRBV20-1 and TRBJ1-1; D is possibly TRBD1 (5 bases). Germline loops: CDR1 DFQATT, CDR2 SNEGSKA (reference sequence). There are 13 residues in the CDR3. Trimming took 1 base from V and 3 from J, leaving 9 bases between them. In DNA form, the CDR3 reads TGCAGTGCTAGAGGCAGGGTTTACACTGAAGCTTTCTTT. Encoded protein: CSARGRVYTEAFF.

This clonotype was recorded many times. The chain recombines TRBV6-2 or TRBV6-3 with TRBJ1-2, with TRBD1 as a possible D gene (6 bases). CDR1 and CDR2 from the germline V gene are MNHEY and SVGEGT. Trimming took 6 bases from V and 2 from J, leaving 7 bases between them. The length of the CDR3 is 12 residues. CDR3 protein: CASRDRNYGYTF. As DNA, the CDR3 is TGTGCCAGCAGAGACAGGAACTATGGCTACACCTTC.

The rearrangement links TRBV12-3 or TRBV12-4 to TRBJ2-2, with 10 bases lining up with TRBD1. The CDR3 has 14 amino acids. V dropped 5 bases and J dropped 7; count of bases not matched to a gene: 4. CDR3 sequence reads: CASSRQGANGELFF. The CDR3 DNA sequence: TGTGCCAGCAGTAGACAGGGGGCAAACGGGGAGCTGTTTTTT.

There are many counts of this clonotype. The chain has TRBV6-1 and TRBJ1-3; 9 nucleotides agree with TRBD1. Germline V gives CDR1 MNHNS, CDR2 SASEGT. The CDR3 covers 16 residues. The J segment lost 1 base and the V segment lost 7 bases, leaving 8 bases of the junction unmatched. CDR3 in DNA: TGTGCCAGCACCGGGGACAGGGAATGGTCTGGAAACACCATATATTTT. This codes for CASTGDREWSGNTIYF.

This clonotype was found many times. The chain recombines TRBV29-1 with TRBJ2-5; no clear D gene. The CDR3 is 12 residues long. V was trimmed by 3 bases and J by 2 bases, leaving 7 bases between them. Per the germline V gene, CDR1 is SQVTM and CDR2 is ANQGSEA. The CDR3 DNA follows: TGCAGCGTTGAGTGGGGTCAAGAGACCCAGTACTTC. Its protein product is CSVEWGQETQYF.

This clonotype appeared many times. V and J are TRBV5-1 and TRBJ2-1; TRBD2 matches 8 bases. The V gene end was trimmed by 1 base and the J gene end by 9 bases; junction bases not matched to a gene: 15. The CDR3 covers 17 residues. Germline V gene data show CDR1 as SGHRS and CDR2 as YFSETQ. The CDR3, as DNA: TGCGCCAGCAGCTTGACAGGGACTAGTCTTAAGAAGGGTGAGCAGTTCTTC. This encodes CASSLTGTSLKKGEQFF.

In its sample, this clonotype was seen many times. The chain employs TRBV7-6 and TRBJ1-1; D gene uncertain. Trimming took 1 base from V and 1 from J, leaving 7 bases between them. This CDR3 is built from 14 residues. Per germline, CDR1 SGHVS and CDR2 FNYEAQ. CDR3 sequence reads: CASSLGRGNTEAFF. CDR3 coding DNA: TGTGCCAGCAGCTTAGGGCGGGGGAACACTGAAGCTTTCTTT.

At least ten counts were recorded for this clonotype. The CDR3 is CSARDQTKTYEQYF. CDR3 nucleotide sequence: TGCAGTGCTAGAGATCAAACCAAGACCTACGAGCAGTACTTC. The V call is TRBV20-1, the J call TRBJ2-7; D gene unclear. V was shortened by 0 bases and J by 2 bases, with 11 bases between the two germline ends. Germline lookup yields CDR1 DFQATT and CDR2 SNEGSKA (reference sequence). This CDR3 comprises 14 residues.

This clonotype was seen repeatedly, ten times or more. Here the CDR3 DNA reads TGTGCCAGCAGCTCTGACTACCTAAGCACAGATACGCAGTATTTT. Translation gives CASSSDYLSTDTQYF. This chain links TRBV7-2 with TRBJ2-3, with TRBD2 as a possible D gene (5 bases). V was pared by 4 bases and J by 0 bases, with 11 bases between. In germline, CDR1 is SGHTA, CDR2 FQGNSA. This CDR3 comprises 15 residues.

At least ten counts were recorded for this clonotype. The chain links TRBV6-2 or TRBV6-3 to TRBJ1-2; D is undetermined. Trimming left V 6 bases short and J 2 bases short, with 10 bases between. Germline values: CDR1 MNHEY, CDR2 SVGEGT. The CDR3 runs to 13 residues. Here the CDR3 DNA reads TGTGCCAGCAGAAGAACAGAGAACTATGGCTACACCTTC. Translating gives CASRRTENYGYTF.

This clonotype has a handful of counts. The chain carries TRBV6-1 and TRBJ1-1; no definite D call. Deletions cut 1 base from V and 4 bases from J, with 7 bases between. The CDR3 contains 13 residues. Per germline, CDR1 MNHNS and CDR2 SASEGT. CDR3 DNA: TGTGCCAGCAGTGAAGGGAGGAGCACTGAAGCTTTCTTT. Encoded protein: CASSEGRSTEAFF.

This clonotype was counted at least ten times. This CDR3 is CAITRQPRAGELFF. CDR3 coding DNA: TGTGCCATCACCAGACAACCGCGGGCCGGGGAGCTGTTTTTT. V gene TRBV10-3 combines with J gene TRBJ2-2, with D perhaps TRBD2 (5 bases). With 7 bases removed from V and 6 bases from J, the gap between germline ends came to 15 bases. The CDR3 totals 14 residues. Germline V gene sequence: CDR1 ENHRY, CDR2 SYGVKD.

The genes are TRBV7-6 and TRBJ1-1, with 7 bases aligning to TRBD1. After removal of 2 bases from V and 7 bases from J, the junction contained 10 bases not matched to a gene. CDR3 size: 15 residues. Per the germline V gene, CDR1 is SGHVS and CDR2 is FNYEAQ. The CDR3 protein is CASSLSYGYRGEAFF. DNA of the CDR3: TGTGCCAGCAGCTTATCCTACGGCTACAGGGGTGAAGCTTTCTTT.

At least ten counts were recorded for this clonotype. The chain uses TRBV29-1 and TRBJ2-1; TRBD2 agrees at 12 bases. This CDR3 region has 15 residues. The ends lost 7 bases at V and 1 base at J; junction bases unmatched: 5. Germline CDR1 and CDR2: SQVTM and ANQGSEA. The DNA of the CDR3 is TGCAGCGACGGACTAGCGGGGACTTCCTACAATGAGCAGTTCTTC. It translates to CSDGLAGTSYNEQFF.

This clonotype appeared many times. The chain uses TRBV5-1 and TRBJ2-1; the D gene could be TRBD1 or TRBD2 (5 bases each). The CDR3 sequence is 16 residues long. Trimming cost V 6 bases and J 0 bases, with 16 bases left between them. Germline values: CDR1 SGHRS, CDR2 YFSETQ. This CDR3 reads CASNWGSVSSYNEQFF. The CDR3 DNA is TGCGCCAGCAACTGGGGGAGCGTAAGCTCCTACAATGAGCAGTTCTTC.

The chain combines TRBV28 with TRBJ2-4; 9 bases align to TRBD1. V lost 4 bases to trimming and J lost 4 bases; unmatched junction nucleotides: 8. The germline V gene has CDR1 MDHEN and CDR2 SYDVKM. The CDR3 has 16 amino acids. In nucleotides, the CDR3 is TGTGCCAGCAGTTATCCGGACAGGGGAATAAAAAACATTCAGTACTTC. Translation: CASSYPDRGIKNIQYF.

This clonotype was observed many times. The V gene is TRBV7-9, the J gene TRBJ1-1; possibly TRBD1 for D (6 bases). The CDR3 is made up of 13 amino acids. Germline V gives CDR1 SEHNR, CDR2 FQNEAQ (reference sequence). Deletions cut 6 bases from V and 5 bases from J, with 13 bases between. CDR3 amino acids: CASSRRGGTEAFF. In DNA form, the CDR3 reads TGTGCCAGCAGTCGTAGGGGGGGTACTGAAGCTTTCTTT.

This clonotype is judged medium-sized. The rearrangement links TRBV6-6 to TRBJ2-1; D unresolved. CDR1 is MNHNY, CDR2 SVGAGI, per germline (reference sequence). This CDR3 has 15 amino acids. V lost 0 bases, J lost 7 bases, and 13 bases lay in between. Here the CDR3 DNA reads TGTGCCAGCAGTTACTCGACCGGGCTAGTGAATGAGCAGTTCTTC. Protein: CASSYSTGLVNEQFF.

There are many counts of this clonotype. The CDR3 spells CSVEDRVGSLDEQFF. CDR3 nucleotide sequence: TGCAGCGTTGAAGATCGCGTCGGGAGCTTGGATGAGCAGTTCTTC. This chain links TRBV29-1 with TRBJ2-1; a weak D match, TRBD2 (6 bases). Trimming left V 0 bases short and J 8 bases short, with 17 bases between. CDR3 length: 15 amino acids. The germline V gene encodes CDR1 SQVTM and CDR2 ANQGSEA.